This T cell receptor beta chain derives from a study of sequential checkpoint blockade in melanoma. Trimming pared 7 bases from V and 8 bases from J, leaving 8 bases between. The CDR3 consists of 10 residues. In germline, CDR1 is SNHLY, CDR2 FYNNEI. The sample's treatment: randomized to nivolumab then ipilimumab (arm A) or the reverse (arm B). PBMC sorting kept live CD3+CD8+ cells without CD19 or CD56. Profiled with immunoSEQ multiplex PCR; TCRdb holds only in-frame clones, not every one. The repertoire holds approximately 14,000 clones, with 70% to 85% as singletons. This sample comprised CD8+ T cells sorted from blood (inferred from file names), obtained from a patient given nivolumab and ipilimumab in sequence. This sequence originates from a human donor with melanoma. This chain connects TRBV2 to TRBJ2-5, with unresolved D. The CDR3 here is CASNRETQYF. CDR3 DNA: TGTGCCAGCAATAGAGAAACCCAGTACTTC.